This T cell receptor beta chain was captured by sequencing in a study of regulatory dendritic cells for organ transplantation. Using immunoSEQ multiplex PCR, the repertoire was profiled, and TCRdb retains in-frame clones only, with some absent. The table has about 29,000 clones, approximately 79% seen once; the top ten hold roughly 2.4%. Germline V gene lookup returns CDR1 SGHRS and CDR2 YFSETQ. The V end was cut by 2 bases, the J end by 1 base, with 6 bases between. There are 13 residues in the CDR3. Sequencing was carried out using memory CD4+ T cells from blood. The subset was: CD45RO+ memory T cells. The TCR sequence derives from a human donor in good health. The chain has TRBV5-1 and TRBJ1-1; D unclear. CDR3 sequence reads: CASSLGENTEAFF. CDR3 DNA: TGCGCCAGCAGCTTAGGAGAGAACACTGAAGCTTTCTTT.